A selection of T cell receptor beta chains follows, all from one sample in a study of shared clonotypes between healthy human individuals. Sequencing was performed with immunoSEQ multiplex PCR; in TCRdb, only in-frame clones are kept and a portion is missing. The sample holds about 500,000 clones, 77% seen once. The specimen sequenced was PBMCs. These receptors all come from a woman aged 40-49 years in good health. Some clones in this sample may be carry-over from other donors' samples. Each CDR3 is given with its conserved first and last residue. D genes are given only for firm matches. Clone size appears in some rows only: once, few, many, or a class for an expanded clone.

v_call	j_call	clone_size	d_call	cdr3_aa	cdr3_nt
TRBV7-2	TRBJ1-3	once	NA	CASSLDPGSGNTIYF	TGTGCCAGCAGCTTAGATCCGGGCTCTGGAAACACCATATATTTT
TRBV7-8	TRBJ1-2	NA	NA	CASSLVVWGHYGYTF	TGTGCCAGCAGCTTAGTTGTGTGGGGGCACTATGGCTACACCTTC
TRBV9	TRBJ1-2	NA	NA	CASSGTDANYGYTF	TGTGCCAGCAGCGGGACAGACGCTAACTATGGCTACACCTTC
TRBV7-9	TRBJ1-1	NA	NA	CASSLLVDTEAFF	TGTGCCAGCAGCTTATTGGTAGACACTGAAGCTTTCTTT
TRBV13	TRBJ2-1	NA	TRBD2	CASSRTGLAGGNEQFF	TGTGCCAGCAGCCGGACCGGACTAGCGGGAGGGAATGAGCAGTTCTTC
TRBV10-3	TRBJ1-1	NA	NA	CAISGSRGTEAFF	TGTGCCATCAGTGGGTCACGGGGCACTGAAGCTTTCTTT
TRBV6-1	TRBJ2-7	NA	TRBD2	CASSSGLAGAYEQYF	TGTGCCAGCAGCAGCGGACTAGCGGGTGCCTACGAGCAGTACTTC
TRBV4-1	TRBJ1-5	NA	TRBD1	CASSHLQGTGNQPQHF	TGCGCCAGCAGCCACCTACAGGGGACCGGCAATCAGCCCCAGCATTTT
TRBV7-2	TRBJ2-1	few	NA	CASSSGLPRGALYNEQFF	TGTGCCAGCAGCTCCGGACTGCCCCGGGGCGCCCTTTACAATGAGCAGTTCTTC
TRBV28	TRBJ2-1	NA	NA	CASGGVGEQFF	TGTGCCAGTGGAGGTGTCGGTGAGCAGTTCTTC